The clone carrying this T cell receptor beta chain appeared many times. This entry belongs to a study of T cells in Graves' hyperthyroidism and ophthalmopathy. The investigators amplified TCR beta CDR3 regions from RNA transcripts. The primer set for the first-round RT-PCR of the TCR CDR3 was HTBI. TCRdb re-called the multiplex PCR reads through MiXCR, storing one row per CDR3 protein. The sample holds 300,000 to 450,000 distinct CDR3 sequences, about 15% seen once. Each diagnosis was grounded in clinical symptoms, serum thyroxine and TRAb, thyroid ultrasound, and orbital computed tomography. Germline loops: CDR1 SGHNT, CDR2 YENEEA. V gave up 3 bases and J gave up 5 bases; unmatched junction bases: 4. The CDR3 totals 14 residues.

The J gene is TRBJ1-1, the V gene TRBV11-3; the match to TRBD1 covers 9 bases. The receptor comes from a woman aged 55-75 years with Graves' hyperthyroidism. Sequencing was done on a sample of blood. CDR3 bases: TGTGCCAGCAGCTTTGGGACAGGGAGTACTGAAGCTTTCTTT. Protein: CASSFGTGSTEAFF.